Below, 29 T cell receptor beta chains from the same sample are listed, as sequenced in a study of blood T cell repertoires in COVID-19. Clones were read by immunoSEQ multiplex PCR, and TCRdb kept only the in-frame ones, dropping some. The sample yields about 410,000 clones, roughly 90% seen once. The sequenced sample consisted of peripheral blood. These receptors all stem from a woman aged 25-40 years with active or convalescent COVID-19.

The V and J genes are TRBV15 and TRBJ2-7; 9 nucleotides align to TRBD2. The germline CDR1 and CDR2 sequences are LNHNV and YYDKDF (reference sequence). Trimming removed 3 bases from V and 3 bases from J; junction bases left unmatched: 6. The CDR3 runs 15 residues. This CDR3 reads CATSRAGLAVYEQYF. The DNA for the CDR3 is TGTGCCACCAGCAGGGCGGGACTAGCAGTCTACGAGCAGTACTTC.

The chain joins TRBV6-5 to TRBJ1-2; the D gene is possibly TRBD1 (6 bases). Germline values: CDR1 MNHEY, CDR2 SVGAGI. This CDR3 spans 11 amino acids. The V gene lost 7 bases and the J gene lost 7 bases, with 10 bases spanning the gap. CDR3 sequence (DNA): TGTGCCAGCATGTTACAGGGTGGCTACACCTTC. Translation gives CASMLQGGYTF.

The J gene is TRBJ2-1, the V gene TRBV11-2, with 7 bases matching TRBD1. V gave up 3 bases and J gave up 7 bases; unmatched junction bases: 12. This CDR3 contains 16 residues. Germline CDR1 SGHAT, CDR2 FQNNGV. The CDR3 DNA is TGTGCCAGCAGCTTGGGACACAGGGGCAGTAGGAATGAGCAGTTCTTC. This gives the protein CASSLGHRGSRNEQFF.

This rearrangement joins TRBV5-1 to TRBJ2-2; no definite D call. This CDR3 contains 17 residues. Germline V gene data show CDR1 as SGHRS and CDR2 as YFSETQ. Trimming removed 0 bases from V and 0 bases from J, with 12 bases in between. The CDR3 loop reads CASSLDPTDANTGELFF. For the CDR3, the DNA is TGCGCCAGCAGCTTGGATCCCACAGACGCGAACACCGGGGAGCTGTTTTTT.

The chain couples TRBV29-1 to TRBJ1-2; TRBD1 matches 10 bases. The CDR3 runs to 15 residues. The V and J ends lost 6 bases and 6 bases, in that order; junction bases with no gene match: 13. Germline CDR1 SQVTM, CDR2 ANQGSEA. The CDR3 protein is CSVGAGTGDRHGYTF. The CDR3 nucleotides read TGCAGCGTCGGAGCCGGGACAGGGGATCGACATGGCTACACCTTC. The full variable domain, completed using reference TRBV29-1 and TRBJ1-2, is SAVISQKPSRDICQRGTSLTIQCQVDSQVTMMFWYRQQPGQSLTLIATANQGSEATYESGFVIDKFPISRPNLTFSTLTVSNMSPEDSSIYLCSVGAGTGDRHGYTFGSGTRLTVV.

J is TRBJ2-2 and V is TRBV12-5, with 7 nucleotides matching TRBD1. The V and J ends lost 6 bases and 7 bases, in that order; junction bases with no gene match: 8. The germline CDR1 and CDR2 sequences are LGHNT and FRNRAP. The CDR3 consists of 14 residues. The DNA for the CDR3 is TGTGCTAGTGGGACAGGGCTACCCGGCGGGGAGCTGTTTTTT. This sequence encodes CASGTGLPGGELFF.

This clone came up once. The genes are TRBV3-1 (or the pseudogene TRBV3-2) and TRBJ1-2, with 9 bases fitting TRBD1. The CDR3 loop spans 15 amino acids. The ends lost 4 bases at V and 4 bases at J; junction bases unmatched: 7. CDR1 is LGHDT and CDR2 is YNNKEL in the germline V gene (reference sequence). The CDR3 bases are TGTGCCAGCAGCCCACAGGGGGCGCTCGGCTATGGCTACACCTTC. Its translation is CASSPQGALGYGYTF.

This clone was found a few times. The CDR3 nucleotides read TGTGCCAGCAGCTTCCAGACAGAGGACTATGGCTACACCTTC. This sequence encodes CASSFQTEDYGYTF. This chain uses TRBV7-8 with TRBJ1-2; TRBD1 is a possible D gene (5 bases). V was clipped by 3 bases and J by 3 bases, with 11 bases between them. This CDR3 is 14 amino acids long. Germline CDR1 reads SGHVS; CDR2 reads FQNEAQ. The whole variable domain, remainder taken from reference TRBV7-8 and TRBJ1-2, is GAGVSQSPRYKVAKRGQDVALRCDPISGHVSLFWYQQALGQGPEFLTYFQNEAQLDKSGLPSDRFFAERPEGSVSTLKIQRTQQEDSAVYLCASSFQTEDYGYTFGSGTRLTVV.

A single count supports this clone. CDR3 loop: CASTRFAAGPSTDTQYF. CDR3 nucleotide sequence: TGTGCCAGCACCCGCTTTGCAGCGGGGCCTAGCACAGATACGCAGTATTTT. The chain is built from TRBV5-4 and TRBJ2-3; 7 bases fit TRBD2. CDR1 and CDR2 (germline): SGHNT, YYREEE (reference sequence). Losses at the gene ends were 6 bases for V and 0 bases for J; bases not matched to a gene: 13. The CDR3 extends over 17 amino acids.

The CDR3 coding sequence is TGTGCCAGCACCTTCGATCCTAGGATTAACTATGGCTACACCTTC. Translating gives CASTFDPRINYGYTF. This sequence joins TRBV11-2 and TRBJ1-2; unclear D gene. V lost 7 bases to trimming and J lost 1 base, with 16 bases between them. The CDR3 loop spans 15 amino acids. Germline V gene lookup returns CDR1 SGHAT and CDR2 FQNNGV.

This sequence joins TRBV5-4 and TRBJ2-7; D perhaps matches TRBD1 (6 bases). CDR3 length: 15 amino acids. CDR1 and CDR2 (germline): SGHNT, YYREEE (reference sequence). V was cut by 6 bases and J by 5 bases, with 21 bases left in between. This chain's CDR3 is CASTPGPDGTHEQYF. CDR3 DNA: TGTGCCAGCACCCCCGGTCCGGACGGGACACACGAGCAGTACTTC.

V and J are TRBV4-2 and TRBJ1-4; 7 bases align to TRBD1. Germline CDR1 and CDR2: LGHNA and YNFKEQ. Losses at the gene ends were 3 bases for V and 5 bases for J; bases not matched to a gene: 9. The CDR3 sequence is 16 residues long. The CDR3 DNA sequence: TGTGCCAGCAGCCACATTAAGACAGGGTCGAATGAAAAACTGTTTTTT. Its protein is CASSHIKTGSNEKLFF.

The table lists this clone with a count of one. V gene TRBV19 combines with J gene TRBJ2-7, with 13 nucleotides matching TRBD2. There are 17 residues in the CDR3. Germline lookup yields CDR1 LNHDA and CDR2 SQIVND (reference sequence). The V segment lost 4 bases and the J segment 2 bases; nucleotides outside the gene matches: 8. CDR3 DNA sequence: TGTGCCAGTAGTAGCCTCGGGACTAGCGGGGCTCCCTACGAGCAGTACTTC. Translating it yields CASSSLGTSGAPYEQYF.

The rearrangement joins TRBV30 to TRBJ2-7; 14 bases agree with TRBD2. With V trimmed by 3 bases and J by 0 bases, 4 bases remained unmatched. The CDR3 is 16 residues long. Germline V gene sequence: CDR1 GTSNPN, CDR2 SVGIG (reference sequence). The CDR3 sequence: CAWSAGTSGSSYEQYF. The CDR3, as DNA: TGTGCCTGGAGCGCCGGGACTAGCGGGAGCTCCTACGAGCAGTACTTC.

This clone was observed once. The V call is TRBV3-1 (or the pseudogene TRBV3-2), the J call TRBJ1-5, with 7 bases identical to TRBD1. Per germline, CDR1 LGHDT and CDR2 YNNKEL (reference sequence). The CDR3 is 15 amino acids. With V trimmed by 2 bases and J by 1 base, 2 bases remained unmatched. The CDR3 region has the DNA TGTGCCAGCAGCCAAACAGGGGTGAGCAATCAGCCCCAGCATTTT. Translated, it gives CASSQTGVSNQPQHF.

This rearrangement joins TRBV25-1 to TRBJ1-2; D remains unclear. Germline loops: CDR1 MGHDK, CDR2 SYGVNS. The CDR3 is 12 residues long. The CDR3 sequence: CATAGTVYGYTF. CDR3 DNA sequence: TGTGCTACAGCAGGTACGGTCTATGGCTACACCTTC.

The chain uses TRBV19 and TRBJ1-1; D is perhaps TRBD1 (5 bases). The CDR3 is 14 amino acids. CDR1 and CDR2 (germline): LNHDA, SQIVND (reference sequence). V lost 6 bases, J lost 6 bases, and 17 bases lay in between. In DNA form, the CDR3 reads TGTGCCAGTAGGGATACCGGAAGACAGCCTGAAGCTTTCTTT. It yields the protein CASRDTGRQPEAFF.

V is TRBV5-4 and J is TRBJ2-5; 15 bases align to TRBD2. The CDR3 extends over 16 amino acids. From germline, CDR1 is SGHNT and CDR2 YYREEE (reference sequence). The J segment lost 9 bases and the V segment lost 0 bases, leaving 6 bases of the junction unmatched. CDR3 in amino acids: CASSLVGLAGGSAQYF. The CDR3 DNA reads TGTGCCAGCAGCTTGGTGGGACTAGCGGGGGGCTCCGCCCAGTACTTC. Full variable domain (missing parts from reference TRBV5-4 and TRBJ2-5): ETGVTQSPTHLIKTRGQQVTLRCSSQSGHNTVSWYQQALGQGPQFIFQYYREEENGRGNFPPRFSGLQFPNYSSELNVNALELDDSALYLCASSLVGLAGGSAQYFGPGTRLLVL.

V usage is TRBV18 and J usage is TRBJ1-1, with 7 bases lining up with TRBD1. V was clipped by 2 bases and J by 0 bases; unmatched bases: 0. Germline V gene lookup returns CDR1 KGHSH and CDR2 LQKENI. CDR3 size: 14 residues. The CDR3 spells CASSPTGVNTEAFF. CDR3 DNA sequence: TGTGCCAGCTCACCAACAGGGGTGAACACTGAAGCTTTCTTT.

A note on this clone: The same CDR3 arises from other DNA sequences in this sample as well. The chain couples TRBV2 to TRBJ1-2; TRBD1 matches 7 bases. Germline V gene lookup returns CDR1 SNHLY and CDR2 FYNNEI. V shed 3 bases, J shed 4 bases, and the junction held 2 bases outside the gene matches. The CDR3 consists of 13 residues. CDR3 DNA sequence: TGTGCCAGCAGTGAGGCAGGGGGCTATGGCTACACCTTC. This gives the protein CASSEAGGYGYTF.

J is TRBJ2-1 and V is TRBV19, with D possibly matching TRBD1 (6 bases). This CDR3 is built from 15 residues. Trimming left V 7 bases short and J 0 bases short, with 13 bases between. Germline V CDR1 and CDR2: LNHDA, SQIVND (reference sequence). CDR3 protein: CASTVGGLSYNEQFF. CDR3 nucleotide sequence: TGTGCCAGTACAGTTGGGGGCCTCTCCTACAATGAGCAGTTCTTC.

This clone was counted a single time. The V call is TRBV12-3 or TRBV12-4, the J call TRBJ2-7, with D maybe TRBD2 (7 bases). Between the trimmed V and J ends, which lost 10 bases and 7 bases, there was a span of 20 bases. The CDR3 has 13 residues. CDR3 DNA sequence: TGTGCCACTACGCGGGGGCAGGCGGAGGAGCAGTACTTC. As protein: CATTRGQAEEQYF.

The rearrangement uses TRBV10-2 and TRBJ2-3; 7 bases fit TRBD2. Germline CDR1 and CDR2: WSHSY and SAAADI. The V gene end was trimmed by 7 bases and the J gene end by 3 bases; junction bases not matched to a gene: 10. CDR3 length: 15 amino acids. The CDR3 bases are TGCGCCAGCACTGAAGGTGCGGGAGCGACAGATACGCAGTATTTT. Its translation: CASTEGAGATDTQYF.

The chain joins TRBV6-5 to TRBJ2-1; D ambiguous. This CDR3 spans 13 amino acids. V lost 6 bases and J 3 bases, leaving 9 bases between the germline ends. Germline V gene lookup returns CDR1 MNHEY and CDR2 SVGAGI. CDR3 nucleotide sequence: TGTGCCAGCAGCGGTCCTAACTACAATGAGCAGTTCTTC. Translated: CASSGPNYNEQFF.

The chain employs TRBV6-5 and TRBJ1-1, with TRBD1 identical over 8 bases. Germline loops: CDR1 MNHEY, CDR2 SVGAGI. The CDR3 has 13 amino acids. The J segment lost 6 bases and the V segment lost 6 bases, leaving 6 bases of the junction unmatched. The CDR3 DNA reads as TGTGCCAGCAGCCGGACAGGGTTCTCTGAAGCTTTCTTT. Its translation: CASSRTGFSEAFF.

The J gene is TRBJ1-2, the V gene TRBV12-3 or TRBV12-4; D is uncertain. Trimming took off 4 bases at V and 4 bases at J, with 10 bases between the two ends. The CDR3 contains 13 residues. The CDR3 nucleotides read TGTGCCAGCAGTTACCAGGATTCCTATGGCTACACCTTC. Amino acid sequence: CASSYQDSYGYTF.

V usage is TRBV6-2 or TRBV6-3 and J usage is TRBJ1-2, with 9 bases identical to TRBD1. The J segment lost 1 base and the V segment lost 6 bases, leaving 6 bases of the junction unmatched. The CDR3 consists of 15 residues. Germline CDR1 reads MNHEY; CDR2 reads SVGEGT. Here the CDR3 reads CASSQPGQGNYGYTF. CDR3 nucleotide sequence: TGTGCCAGCAGCCAGCCGGGACAGGGTAACTATGGCTACACCTTC.

The chain recombines TRBV28 with TRBJ2-3; weak D call: TRBD1 (5 bases). Trimming removed 2 bases from V and 6 bases from J, with 6 bases in between. From germline, CDR1 is MDHEN and CDR2 SYDVKM. The CDR3 is 12 amino acids. CDR3 DNA sequence: TGTGCCAGCAGTTTAGGGGCGGATACGCAGTATTTT. Protein sequence: CASSLGADTQYF.

The chain employs TRBV27 and TRBJ2-7; 8 bases line up with TRBD1. The CDR3 totals 14 residues. Germline V lookup: CDR1 MNHEY, CDR2 SMNVEV (reference sequence). The trim removed 3 bases at V and 4 bases at J, leaving 5 bases unmatched. The CDR3 reads CASSLRTGGYEQYF. The DNA for the CDR3 is TGTGCCAGCAGTTTGAGAACAGGGGGGTACGAGCAGTACTTC.